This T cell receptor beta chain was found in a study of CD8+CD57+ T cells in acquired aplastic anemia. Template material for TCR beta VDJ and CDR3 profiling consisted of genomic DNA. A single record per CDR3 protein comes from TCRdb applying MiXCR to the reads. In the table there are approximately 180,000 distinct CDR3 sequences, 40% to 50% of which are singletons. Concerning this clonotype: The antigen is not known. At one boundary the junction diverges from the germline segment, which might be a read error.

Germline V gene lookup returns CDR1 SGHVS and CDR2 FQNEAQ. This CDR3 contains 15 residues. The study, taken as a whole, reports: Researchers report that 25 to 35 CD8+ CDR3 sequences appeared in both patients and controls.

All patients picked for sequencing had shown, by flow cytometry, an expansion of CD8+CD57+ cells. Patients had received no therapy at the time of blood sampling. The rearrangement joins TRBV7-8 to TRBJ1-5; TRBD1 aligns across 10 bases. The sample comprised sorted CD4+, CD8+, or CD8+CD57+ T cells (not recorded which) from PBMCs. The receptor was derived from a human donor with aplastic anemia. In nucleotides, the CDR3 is TGTGCCAGCACCACCGGGACAGGGGTCAATGAGCCCCAGCATTTT. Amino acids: CASTTGTGVNEPQHF.